Following are 13 T cell receptor beta chains from one sample sequenced in a study of cytotoxic CD8 clonotypes in ibrutinib-treated CLL. The data were produced by immunoSEQ multiplex PCR, yet TCRdb's version contains in-frame clones alone and is incomplete. The sample includes about 160,000 clones, approximately 80% seen only once; the top ten take under 2.5%. The specimen comprised PBMCs, sampled after 12 months of ibrutinib treatment. These receptors were taken from a human donor with chronic lymphocytic leukemia.

V is TRBV6-4 and J is TRBJ2-7; TRBD1 agrees at 10 bases. CDR1 is MRHNA, CDR2 SNTAGT, per germline. The CDR3 is made up of 14 amino acids. Trimming took 5 bases from V and 3 from J; bases not matched to a gene: 4. The CDR3 DNA reads TGTGCCAGCAGTACGGGACAGGGGAACTACGAGCAGTACTTC. Protein product: CASSTGQGNYEQYF.

The V and J genes are TRBV28 and TRBJ1-2, with D perhaps TRBD1 (6 bases). The germline V gene encodes CDR1 MDHEN and CDR2 SYDVKM. Trimming removed 7 bases from V and 1 base from J, with 22 bases in between. This CDR3 contains 17 residues. The CDR3 loop reads CASTNQGWAGDNYGYTF. The CDR3, as DNA: TGTGCCAGCACCAATCAAGGGTGGGCAGGGGATAACTATGGCTACACCTTC.

This chain uses TRBV23-1 with TRBJ1-1, with a possible D match to TRBD1 (5 bases). TRBV23-1 is assigned to the ORF class and has an uncertain function. This CDR3 is 15 amino acids long. Deletions cut 2 bases from V and 1 base from J, with 11 bases between. The CDR3 protein is CASSQPGTANTEAFF. CDR3 coding DNA: TGCGCCAGCAGTCAACCCGGGACTGCGAACACTGAAGCTTTCTTT.

This clone was seen ten or more times. The rearrangement joins TRBV7-9 to TRBJ2-1; 10 bases are shared with TRBD1. The J segment lost 5 bases and the V segment lost 5 bases, leaving 9 bases of the junction unmatched. From germline, CDR1 is SEHNR and CDR2 FQNEAQ (reference sequence). The CDR3 is made up of 16 amino acids. This CDR3 is CASSGQGGRKDNEQFF. The CDR3 nucleotides read TGTGCCAGCAGCGGACAGGGGGGAAGGAAGGACAATGAGCAGTTCTTC.

The chain has TRBV6-4 and TRBJ1-1, with 7 bases fitting TRBD1. The CDR3 loop spans 13 amino acids. Per the germline V gene, CDR1 is MRHNA and CDR2 is SNTAGT. V shed 4 bases and J 11 bases; nucleotides not matched to a gene: 10. The chain's CDR3 is CASSAPRQGTAFF. CDR3 DNA: TGTGCCAGCAGTGCCCCACGACAGGGCACGGCTTTCTTT.

The rearrangement joins TRBV28 to TRBJ1-1, with D perhaps matching TRBD1 (6 bases). Germline V lookup: CDR1 MDHEN, CDR2 SYDVKM. Between the trimmed V and J ends, which lost 3 bases and 5 bases, there was a span of 16 bases. This CDR3 spans 15 amino acids. In DNA, the CDR3 is TGTGCCAGCAGTTTCAACGGGGCAAGGGGGACTGAAGCTTTCTTT. This sequence encodes CASSFNGARGTEAFF.

This rearrangement joins TRBV11-2 to TRBJ2-1; weak D call: TRBD2 (6 bases). V lost 5 bases to trimming and J lost 3 bases, with 11 bases between them. In germline, CDR1 is SGHAT, CDR2 FQNNGV. CDR3 length: 14 amino acids. The CDR3 region has the DNA TGTGCCAGCAGCATCCCCGGGAGCTACAATGAGCAGTTCTTC. It translates to CASSIPGSYNEQFF.

The chain carries TRBV6-4 and TRBJ2-3; D call uncertain. Trimming pared 4 bases from V and 8 bases from J, leaving 7 bases between. CDR3 length equals 11 residues. The germline CDR1 and CDR2 sequences are MRHNA and SNTAGT. CDR3 sequence reads: CASSGLTTQYF. The CDR3 region has the DNA TGTGCCAGCAGTGGCCTAACTACGCAGTATTTT.

V usage is TRBV4-1 and J usage is TRBJ2-1; 13 bases fit TRBD2. V was pared by 4 bases and J by 7 bases, with 10 bases of the junction left unmatched. Germline values: CDR1 MGHRA, CDR2 YSYEKL. The CDR3 loop spans 17 amino acids. The CDR3 sequence: CASSPLGGLAGFNEQFF. CDR3 nucleotides: TGCGCCAGCAGCCCGCTTGGGGGACTAGCGGGATTTAATGAGCAGTTCTTC.

The chain links TRBV7-2 to TRBJ2-7, with 10 bases that match TRBD1. Germline V lookup: CDR1 SGHTA, CDR2 FQGNSA. This CDR3 spans 14 amino acids. V lost 3 bases to trimming and J lost 8 bases; unmatched junction nucleotides: 7. The DNA for the CDR3 is TGTGCCAGCAGCTTGGGACAGGGGACTACGCAGCAGTACTTC. Its translation is CASSLGQGTTQQYF.

The V and J genes are TRBV6-1 and TRBJ2-3; TRBD2 agrees at 12 bases. Looked up from germline, CDR1 is MNHNS and CDR2 is SASEGT. The CDR3 is made up of 15 amino acids. With V trimmed by 7 bases and J by 3 bases, 5 bases remained unmatched. The CDR3 DNA follows: TGTGCCAGCAAAAAAGGACTAGCGGGAACAGATACGCAGTATTTT. The encoded protein is CASKKGLAGTDTQYF.

J is TRBJ2-7 and V is TRBV6-6, with TRBD1 identical over 7 bases. The CDR3 is 13 amino acids. V dropped 5 bases and J dropped 6; count of bases not matched to a gene: 7. CDR1 MNHNY and CDR2 SVGAGI come from the germline V gene (reference sequence). The DNA of the CDR3 is TGTGCCAGCAGTCAGAGGGGGCCGGGCGAGCAGTACTTC. Protein: CASSQRGPGEQYF.

The rearrangement uses TRBV28 and TRBJ2-5; TRBD1 aligns across 9 bases. The J segment lost 4 bases and the V segment lost 7 bases, leaving 7 bases of the junction unmatched. Germline lookup yields CDR1 MDHEN and CDR2 SYDVKM. The CDR3 consists of 14 residues. Here the CDR3 DNA reads TGTGCCAGCAAGCCCGGGACAGGGCGAGAGACCCAGTACTTC. Translation gives CASKPGTGRETQYF.